This T cell receptor (beta chain) was documented in a study of T cell responses to AZD1222 COVID-19 vaccine. The CDR3 is 16 residues long. In germline, CDR1 is LNHDA, CDR2 SQIVND (reference sequence). After removal of 5 bases from V and 1 base from J, the junction contained 8 bases not matched to a gene. Sequenced by immunoSEQ multiplex PCR; TCRdb stores in-frame clones only, minus some. Among roughly 56,000 clones listed, roughly four fifths were seen once. The source is an adult who received the AZD1222 COVID-19 vaccine. Sequences were derived from peripheral blood, sampled 28 days after the second AZD1222 dose. The V call is TRBV19, the J call TRBJ2-7; TRBD1 matches at 10 bases. The CDR3 loop is CASSLSTGGPSYEQYF. The CDR3 DNA is TGTGCCAGTAGTCTCTCGACAGGGGGCCCGTCCTACGAGCAGTACTTC. The whole variable domain, remainder taken from reference TRBV19 and TRBJ2-7, is DGGITQSPKYLFRKEGQNVTLSCEQNLNHDAMYWYRQDPGQGLRLIYYSQIVNDFQKGDIAEGYSVSREKKESFPLTVTSAQKNPTAFYLCASSLSTGGPSYEQYFGPGTRLTVT.